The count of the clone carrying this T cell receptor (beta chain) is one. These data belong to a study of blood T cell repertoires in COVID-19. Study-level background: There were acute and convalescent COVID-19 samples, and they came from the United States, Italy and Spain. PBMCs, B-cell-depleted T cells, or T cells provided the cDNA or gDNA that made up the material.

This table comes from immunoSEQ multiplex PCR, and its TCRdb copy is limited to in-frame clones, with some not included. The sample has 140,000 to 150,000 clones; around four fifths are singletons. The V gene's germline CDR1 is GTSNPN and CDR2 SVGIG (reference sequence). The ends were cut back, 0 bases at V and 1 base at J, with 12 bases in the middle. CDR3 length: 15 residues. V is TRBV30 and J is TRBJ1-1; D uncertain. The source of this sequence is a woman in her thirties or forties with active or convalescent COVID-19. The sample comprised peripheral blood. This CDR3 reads CAWSVPGFSNTEAFF. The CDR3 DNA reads TGTGCCTGGAGTGTACCCGGGTTCTCGAACACTGAAGCTTTCTTT.